This T cell receptor (beta chain) is drawn from a study of molecular identifiers for immune sequencing clone quantification. Overall study results and limits: In naive cells, clones above 20 RNA copies held under 1% of molecules, whereas in effector cells they held over 99%. Spiked TCR RNA from one Jurkat cell reportedly showed up when mixed among 950,000 to 1,000,000 naive cells. Highly expanded clone sizes could be underestimated through barcode sharing by identical TCR molecules.

Losses at the gene ends were 5 bases for V and 7 bases for J; bases not matched to a gene: 10. Germline V gives CDR1 MNHEY, CDR2 SMNVEV (reference sequence). The CDR3 has 14 amino acids. This clonotype was observed many times. Its antigen is not identified. For bulk TCR libraries, previously described methods and listed TCR primers were used. TCRdb re-analysed the PCR reads in MiXCR, keeping a single row per CDR3 protein. The table lists 20,000 to 25,000 distinct CDR3 sequences, about 15% of them singletons. The specimen sequenced was naive CD8+ T cells from blood, with Jurkat cell RNA spiked in. Subset denoted: FACS-sorted CD8+CD4-CCR7+CD45RA+ naive T cells. V is TRBV27 and J is TRBJ1-1; 7 nucleotides match TRBD1. This receptor was obtained from a human donor in good health. Some libraries in this study had Jurkat cell RNA spiked in. In DNA, the CDR3 is TGTGCCAGCAGTATTGGACAGGAAAGATATGAAGCTTTCTTT. The encoded protein is CASSIGQERYEAFF.